This T cell receptor beta chain was sequenced for a study of blood T cells in healthy people across ages. Study at large: Template-switching capture recovered about one barcoded beta molecule per two T cells.

With regard to this clonotype: Its antigen is currently unknown.

Losses at the gene ends were 7 bases for V and 3 bases for J; bases not matched to a gene: 10. The CDR3 extends over 16 amino acids. Donors were healthy Caucasian individuals from Russia aged roughly 6 to 95. Whenever a sample was processed, at least 7 million PBMCs were isolated. Sample-barcoded 5' priming and a J-beta primer mix drove a second PCR of roughly 7 to 11 cycles. One entry per CDR3 protein, called by TCRdb with MiXCR from the 5' RACE reads. The sample holds hundreds of thousands of distinct CDR3 sequences, under 65% seen once. Study-wide results and limits: Conclusively comparing naive with antigen-experienced cells was impossible with unsorted PBMCs.

The specimen was blood. This clonotype was obtained from a man in his sixties in good health. The J gene is TRBJ2-1, the V gene TRBV12-3 or TRBV12-4; 9 positions match TRBD1. The CDR3 loop reads CASNTGTGRIYNEQFF. The CDR3 DNA reads TGTGCCAGCAATACGGGGACAGGGAGGATCTACAATGAGCAGTTCTTC.